This T cell receptor (beta chain) emerged from a study of cytomegalovirus exposure and HLA in healthy donors. In the case of this clone: The antigen is unknown.

Participants comprised healthy donors of bone marrow. The PCR was carried out with 60 Vbeta primers and 13 Jbeta primers. Produced via immunoSEQ multiplex PCR; TCRdb's table is partial and in-frame only. The sample shows 65,000 to 90,000 clones, 79% of them seen only once. Study findings and constraints: Earlier analysis found most TCR beta V segments productive about 90% or about 30% of the time. In a later analysis, V- and J-gene trimming of beta chains associated with a DCLRE1C missense variant, replicated independently.

The length of the CDR3 is 12 residues. The germline CDR1 and CDR2 sequences are GTSNPN and SVGIG (reference sequence). The V and J ends lost 8 bases and 8 bases respectively, with 18 bases between them. The V gene is TRBV30, the J gene TRBJ1-2; D unresolved. The sequenced material came from PBMCs. The receptor's source is a man aged 25 to 40 in good health and CMV-seronegative. CDR3 loop: CALYSLEYGYTF. In DNA form, the CDR3 reads TGTGCCCTCTATAGTCTAGAATACGGCTACACCTTC.